The next 13 T cell receptor beta chains were all read from a single sample in a study of breast tumors, draining lymph nodes, adjacent tissues. TCRdb processed the multiplex PCR reads anew with MiXCR; each CDR3 protein has one entry. The sample consists of 60,000 to 65,000 distinct CDR3 sequences, approximately 57% of them appearing once. Sequences were obtained from breast tumor tissue. Receptor source: a female donor with breast cancer. Some clones in this sample may be carry-over from other donors' samples.

This chain uses TRBV2 with TRBJ2-5, with D possibly matching TRBD1 (6 bases). CDR3 length: 15 amino acids. Deletions cut 4 bases from V and 1 base from J, with 13 bases between. The germline gives CDR1 SNHLY, CDR2 FYNNEI. CDR3 DNA sequence: TGTGCCAGCAGTGGTGGACAGCCGGGCCAAGAGACCCAGTACTTC. Protein: CASSGGQPGQETQYF.

The chain recombines TRBV19 with TRBJ2-1, with D hard to call. The germline V gene encodes CDR1 LNHDA and CDR2 SQIVND (reference sequence). The CDR3 covers 14 residues. The V end lost 9 bases, the J end lost 0 bases, and 12 bases lay between the germline ends. The CDR3 nucleotides are TGTGCCAGCGAGGACCTTAGCTCCTACAATGAGCAGTTCTTC. This sequence encodes CASEDLSSYNEQFF. Full variable domain (rest looked up from reference TRBV19 and TRBJ2-1): DGGITQSPKYLFRKEGQNVTLSCEQNLNHDAMYWYRQDPGQGLRLIYYSQIVNDFQKGDIAEGYSVSREKKESFPLTVTSAQKNPTAFYLCASEDLSSYNEQFFGPGTRLTVL.

There are a few counts of this clonotype. It may be a read error: a sequence one base away is much more abundant. V usage is TRBV11-2 and J usage is TRBJ2-1; TRBD2 matches at 8 bases. Germline V lookup: CDR1 SGHAT, CDR2 FQNNGV. The CDR3 covers 13 residues. Germline trimming cut 0 bases from V and 13 bases from J; bases unmatched to any gene: 5. CDR3 protein: CASSLETSAVQFF. As DNA, the CDR3 is TGTGCCAGCAGCTTAGAGACTAGCGCGGTCCAGTTCTTC.

This sequence joins TRBV29-1 and TRBJ1-2, with no clear D. The ends were cut back, 5 bases at V and 5 bases at J, with 12 bases in the middle. This CDR3 region has 12 residues. The germline V gene encodes CDR1 SQVTM and CDR2 ANQGSEA. The CDR3 spells CSVQRAVYGYTF. CDR3 bases: TGCAGCGTTCAAAGGGCAGTATATGGCTACACCTTC.

As to this clonotype: This may be a read error: a much more frequent sequence differs by one nucleotide. The chain employs TRBV12-3 or TRBV12-4 and TRBJ2-3; TRBD2 agrees at 15 bases. The CDR3 is 18 residues long. The CDR3 loop is CASSYSGLAGGLTDTQDF. CDR3 coding DNA: TGTGCCAGCAGTTACTCGGGACTAGCGGGAGGACTCACAGATACGCAGGATTTT.

As concerns this clonotype: No conserved phenylalanine or tryptophan is present at the end of the CDR3, so a read error is the likely explanation. The DNA is left out, because the CDR3 cannot be placed on it with certainty; the CDR3 is given as TCRdb lists it. The chain recombines TRBV6-5 with TRBJ2-7; the table's D call of TRBD2 was not tested on the DNA. CDR1 is MNHEY, CDR2 SVGAGI, per germline. Termini included, the CDR3 measures 12 amino acids. The CDR3 sequence is CASSHSFSGRAL.

The V and J genes are TRBV5-4 and TRBJ2-7, with TRBD1 matching over 8 bases. Germline-derived CDR1 and CDR2 are SGHNT and YYREEE (reference sequence). This CDR3 contains 13 residues. V lost 3 bases to trimming and J lost 6 bases; unmatched junction nucleotides: 5. As DNA, the CDR3 is TGTGCCAGCAGCTCAGACAGGGGCGGCGAGCAGTACTTC. Amino acid sequence: CASSSDRGGEQYF.

V gene TRBV6-5 combines with J gene TRBJ2-1, with 7 bases that match TRBD1. Germline CDR1 is MNHEY and CDR2 is SVGAGI. The CDR3 contains 15 residues. V shed 6 bases, J shed 3 bases, and the junction held 8 bases outside the gene matches. The chain's CDR3 is CASRTTGTDYNEQFF. The CDR3 DNA is TGTGCCAGCAGAACAACCGGGACAGACTACAATGAGCAGTTCTTC.

The J gene is TRBJ2-7, the V gene TRBV6-5, with 9 bases fitting TRBD2. This CDR3 region has 12 residues. J lost 7 bases, V lost 4 bases, and 2 bases had no gene match. The V gene's germline CDR1 is MNHEY and CDR2 SVGAGI. Here the CDR3 reads CASSSLAGEQYF. As DNA, the CDR3 is TGTGCCAGCAGTTCCCTAGCGGGAGAGCAGTACTTC.

The genes are TRBV15 and TRBJ1-5; 12 bases map to TRBD1. CDR1 is LNHNV and CDR2 is YYDKDF in the germline V gene (reference sequence). V was clipped by 1 base and J by 5 bases; unmatched bases: 12. There are 19 residues in the CDR3. The CDR3 DNA reads as TGTGCCACCAGCAGAGCCCGGGGTCCGGGACAGGGGGCGCATCAGCCCCAGCATTTT. This codes for CATSRARGPGQGAHQPQHF.

This clonotype occurred a few times. This rearrangement joins TRBV11-2 to TRBJ2-5, with D perhaps assigned TRBD1 or TRBD2 (6 bases each). The CDR3 covers 17 residues. The germline V gene encodes CDR1 SGHAT and CDR2 FQNNGV. V lost 5 bases and J 0 bases, leaving 19 bases between the germline ends. The chain's CDR3 is CASSRGWGARYQETQYF. The CDR3, as DNA: TGTGCCAGCAGCAGGGGGTGGGGGGCTAGGTACCAAGAGACCCAGTACTTC.

This clonotype was detected ten times or more. This chain joins TRBV18 and TRBJ2-3, with TRBD2 identical over 10 bases. The CDR3 covers 16 residues. V trimming: 5 bases; J trimming: 5 bases; junction bases outside the gene matches: 10. CDR1 KGHSH and CDR2 LQKENI come from the germline V gene. In DNA form, the CDR3 reads TGTGCCAGCTCATTCTCCGGGACTAGCGCTGGAGATACGCAGTATTTT. This translates into CASSFSGTSAGDTQYF.

This sequence joins TRBV5-4 and TRBJ1-2; the D gene is possibly TRBD1 (6 bases). This CDR3 spans 15 amino acids. V was pared by 4 bases and J by 0 bases, with 13 bases between. CDR1 SGHNT and CDR2 YYREEE come from the germline V gene (reference sequence). The CDR3 spells CASSVTDRTNYGYTF. The CDR3 bases are TGTGCCAGCAGCGTGACGGACAGAACTAACTATGGCTACACCTTC. The full variable domain, rest sourced from reference TRBV5-4 and TRBJ1-2, is ETGVTQSPTHLIKTRGQQVTLRCSSQSGHNTVSWYQQALGQGPQFIFQYYREEENGRGNFPPRFSGLQFPNYSSELNVNALELDDSALYLCASSVTDRTNYGYTFGSGTRLTVV.